This T cell receptor (beta chain) appears in the sequencing data of a study of Ad26.COV2.S vaccination and SARS-CoV-2 variants. Overall study context: Ad26.COV2.S was injected intramuscularly once or twice, 56 days apart.

About this clone: Its specificity is not known.

General study points: It was found that vaccine and placebo recipients had similar non-spike TCR breadth. Post-vaccination breadth of spike-specific CD8+ and CD4+ T cell responses was reportedly substantial.

The length of the CDR3 is 14 residues. The ends were cut back, 4 bases at V and 1 base at J, with 9 bases in the middle. Germline CDR1 is KGHDR and CDR2 is SFDVKD. Stated treatment: approximately 18 received Ad26.COV2.S at low or high dose, single or two shots; about 5 received placebo; per-sample allocation not given. Sampling occurred on day 63 after the first vaccine or placebo injection. Vaccination employed an Ad26 vector expressing the Wuhan-strain SARS-CoV-2 spike. TCRdb's table, derived via immunoSEQ multiplex PCR, lists solely in-frame clones and lacks some. The sample holds 380,000 or so clones, 80% to 90% seen once.

The TCR comes from a person aged 18-65 years who received the Ad26.COV2.S COVID-19 vaccine or a placebo. The gene calls are TRBV24-1 and TRBJ1-1; TRBD1 might be the D (5 bases). Sequences were derived from peripheral blood, sampled in a trial of Ad26.COV2.S vaccine versus placebo. In nucleotides, the CDR3 is TGTGCCACCAGTGACGGGGGGGAGAACACTGAAGCTTTCTTT. This gives the protein CATSDGGENTEAFF.